Listed below are T cell receptor beta chains from one sample, sequenced in a study of OX40 agonist ivuxolimab in advanced cancers. Profiling relied on immunoSEQ multiplex PCR, and the TCRdb table lists in-frame clones only, not all of them. The sample carries fewer than 80,000 clones, 89% recorded once. The sample was CD4+ or CD8+ T cells sorted from blood, taken in a trial of the OX40 agonist ivuxolimab. The origin of the receptors is an adult with an advanced solid tumor such as melanoma, head and neck, liver or kidney cancer. The CDR3 runs from the conserved cysteine through the conserved F or W. A D gene is named only where the DNA matches it firmly. Clone size, where shown, is once, few, many, or a class for clones that have expanded.

d_call	j_call	v_call	clone_size	cdr3_length	cdr3_aa	cdr3_nt
.	TRBJ2-7	TRBV7-2	.	13	CASSSSGVHEQYF	TGTGCCAGCAGCTCGTCAGGGGTCCACGAGCAGTACTTC
TRBD2	TRBJ2-3	TRBV18	.	16	CASSLNGRANRDTQYF	TGTGCCAGCTCACTCAACGGGAGGGCCAATCGAGATACGCAGTATTTT
TRBD1	TRBJ1-5	TRBV5-6	.	16	CASSLARQGGNQPQHF	TGTGCCAGCAGCTTGGCCCGGCAGGGGGGGAATCAGCCCCAGCATTTT
.	TRBJ1-2	TRBV30	.	13	CAWNQGAWSSYTF	TGTGCCTGGAACCAGGGCGCCTGGAGTTCCTACACCTTC
TRBD2	TRBJ2-3	TRBV5-4	.	18	CASSLGTSGDTSTDTQYF	TGTGCCAGCAGCCTCGGGACTAGCGGGGACACTAGCACAGATACGCAGTATTTT
TRBD1	TRBJ1-2	TRBV5-5	.	13	CASRPGTGNGYTF	TGTGCCAGCAGGCCCGGGACAGGGAATGGCTACACCTTC
TRBD1	TRBJ1-1	TRBV7-2	once	14	CASSLEGASTEAFF	TGTGCCAGCAGCTTAGAGGGGGCGAGCACTGAAGCTTTCTTT
.	TRBJ2-5	TRBV19	.	13	CASRPGPQETQYF	TGTGCCAGTAGGCCGGGACCCCAAGAGACCCAGTACTTC
TRBD2	TRBJ2-1	TRBV7-9	.	15	CASSRDTSGYNEQFF	TGTGCCAGCAGTCGGGATACTAGCGGCTACAATGAGCAGTTCTTC
.	TRBJ2-3	TRBV5-1	.	13	CASSLDRANTQYF	TGCGCCAGCAGCTTGGATAGGGCCAATACGCAGTATTTT
.	TRBJ1-1	TRBV18	.	14	CASSREEIRAEAFF	TGTGCCAGCTCGCGGGAGGAGATTAGGGCTGAAGCTTTCTTT
.	TRBJ1-1	TRBV28	.	15	CASSRLRGPGTEAFF	TGTGCCAGCAGTCGACTTAGGGGCCCCGGGACTGAAGCTTTCTTT
TRBD1	TRBJ2-7	TRBV11-3	.	14	CASSLGYRGTEQYF	TGTGCCAGCAGCTTAGGGTACAGGGGGACCGAGCAGTACTTC
.	TRBJ1-1	TRBV7-1	.	14	CASSLPGENTEAFF	TGTGCCAGCAGCTTACCAGGGGAGAACACTGAAGCTTTCTTT
.	TRBJ2-7	TRBV28	.	11	CASSLFGEQYF	TGTGCCAGCAGTTTATTCGGTGAGCAGTACTTC
TRBD2	TRBJ2-7	TRBV6-4	.	16	CASSYSRLAASYEQYF	TGTGCCAGCAGTTACTCCAGGCTAGCGGCGTCCTACGAGCAGTACTTC
.	TRBJ2-1	TRBV5-4	.	13	CASSFDVGHEQFF	TGTGCCAGCAGCTTTGACGTGGGCCATGAGCAGTTCTTC
TRBD1	TRBJ2-7	TRBV14	.	16	CASSPPGAQGLYEQYF	TGTGCCAGCAGCCCCCCCGGGGCACAGGGGTTGTACGAGCAGTACTTC
.	TRBJ2-7	TRBV30	.	12	CAWSEGGNEQYF	TGTGCCTGGAGTGAGGGGGGCAACGAGCAGTACTTC
.	TRBJ1-1	TRBV9	.	19	CASSVGGRPGSERATEAFF	TGTGCCAGCAGCGTAGGGGGTAGGCCCGGAAGTGAAAGGGCTACTGAAGCTTTCTTT
.	TRBJ2-5	TRBV30	.	13	CAWSVQSLETQYF	TGTGCCTGGAGTGTACAAAGTCTGGAGACCCAGTACTTC
.	TRBJ1-3	TRBV13	many	15	CASSLSADSGNTIYF	TGTGCCAGCAGCTTATCGGCTGACTCTGGAAACACCATATATTTT
TRBD1	TRBJ2-5	TRBV15	.	14	CATSIRTGGETQYF	TGTGCCACCAGCATCCGGACAGGGGGCGAGACCCAGTACTTC
TRBD2	TRBJ2-7	TRBV7-3	.	15	CASSLLAGGSYEQYF	TGTGCCAGCAGCTTACTCGCGGGAGGATCCTACGAGCAGTACTTC
TRBD2	TRBJ2-2	TRBV10-3	.	15	CAINSGRARTGELFF	TGTGCCATTAATAGCGGGAGGGCCCGAACCGGGGAGCTGTTTTTT
.	TRBJ1-6	TRBV9	.	16	CASSVAPGGIYSPLHF	TGTGCCAGCAGCGTAGCTCCGGGGGGGATTTATTCACCCCTCCACTTT